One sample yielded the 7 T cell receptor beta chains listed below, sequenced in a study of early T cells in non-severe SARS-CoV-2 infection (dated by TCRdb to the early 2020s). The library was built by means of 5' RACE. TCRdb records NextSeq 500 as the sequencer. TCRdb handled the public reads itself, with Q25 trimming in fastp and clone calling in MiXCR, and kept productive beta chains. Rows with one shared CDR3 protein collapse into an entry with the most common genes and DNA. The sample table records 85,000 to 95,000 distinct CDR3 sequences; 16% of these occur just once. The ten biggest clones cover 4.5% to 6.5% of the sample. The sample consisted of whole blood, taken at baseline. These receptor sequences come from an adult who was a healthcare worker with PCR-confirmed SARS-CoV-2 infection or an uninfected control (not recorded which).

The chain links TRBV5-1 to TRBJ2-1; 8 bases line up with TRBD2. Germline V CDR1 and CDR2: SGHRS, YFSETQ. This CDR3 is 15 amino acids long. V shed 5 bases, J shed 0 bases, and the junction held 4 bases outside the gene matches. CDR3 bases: TGCGCCAGCAGGTTGAGCGGGAGCTCCTACAATGAGCAGTTCTTC. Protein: CASRLSGSSYNEQFF.

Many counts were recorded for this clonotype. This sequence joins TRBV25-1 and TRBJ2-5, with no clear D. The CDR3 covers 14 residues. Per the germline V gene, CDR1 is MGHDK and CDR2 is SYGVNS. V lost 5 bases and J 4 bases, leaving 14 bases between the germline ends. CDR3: CASSTVGDPETQYF. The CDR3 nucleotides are TGTGCCAGCAGTACGGTTGGGGATCCAGAGACCCAGTACTTC.

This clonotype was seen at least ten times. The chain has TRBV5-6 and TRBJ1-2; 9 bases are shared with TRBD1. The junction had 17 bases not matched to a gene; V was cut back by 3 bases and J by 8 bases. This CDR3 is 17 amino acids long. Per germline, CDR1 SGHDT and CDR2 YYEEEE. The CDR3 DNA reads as TGTGCCAGCAGCTCCGACGCCGGACAGGGGCCACTTTGGGGCTACACCTTC. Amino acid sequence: CASSSDAGQGPLWGYTF.

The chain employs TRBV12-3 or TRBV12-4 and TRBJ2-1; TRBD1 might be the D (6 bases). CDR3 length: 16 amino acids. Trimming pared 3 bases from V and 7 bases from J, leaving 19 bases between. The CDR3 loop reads CASSFNALGGSNEQFF. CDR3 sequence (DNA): TGTGCCAGCAGTTTCAATGCACTAGGGGGATCGAATGAGCAGTTCTTC.

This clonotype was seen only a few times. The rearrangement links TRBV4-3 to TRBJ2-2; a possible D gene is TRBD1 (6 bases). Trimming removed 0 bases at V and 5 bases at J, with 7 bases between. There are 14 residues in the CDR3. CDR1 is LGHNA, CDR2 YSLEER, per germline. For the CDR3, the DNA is TGCGCCAGCAGCCAAGAAGGGGGAACCGGGGAGCTGTTTTTT. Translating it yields CASSQEGGTGELFF.

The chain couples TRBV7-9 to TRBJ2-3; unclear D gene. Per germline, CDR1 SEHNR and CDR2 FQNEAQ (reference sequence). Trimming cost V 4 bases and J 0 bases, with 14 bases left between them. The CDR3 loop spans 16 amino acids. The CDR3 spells CASSSDSGPSTDTQYF. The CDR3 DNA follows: TGTGCCAGCAGCTCCGACTCGGGCCCTAGCACAGATACGCAGTATTTT.

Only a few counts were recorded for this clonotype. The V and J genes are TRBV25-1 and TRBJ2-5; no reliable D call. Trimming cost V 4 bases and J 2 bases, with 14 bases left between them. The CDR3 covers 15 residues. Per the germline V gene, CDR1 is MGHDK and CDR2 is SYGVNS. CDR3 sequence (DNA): TGTGCCAGCAGTGCAAGTCGGCTTCATCAAGAGACCCAGTACTTC. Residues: CASSASRLHQETQYF.